The T cell receptor (beta chain) under discussion was sequenced for a study of OX40 agonist ivuxolimab in advanced cancers. Sequencing was performed with immunoSEQ multiplex PCR; in TCRdb, only in-frame clones are kept and a portion is missing. Altogether tens of thousands of clones are present, 75% to 95% being singletons, with the ten largest covering 0.43%. The germline V gene encodes CDR1 SGHRS and CDR2 YFSETQ. The CDR3 length is 14 residues. V shed 5 bases, J shed 8 bases, and the junction held 8 bases outside the gene matches. The TCR sequence derives from an adult with an advanced solid tumor such as melanoma, head and neck, liver or kidney cancer. The rearrangement links TRBV5-1 to TRBJ1-4; TRBD1 matches 8 bases. This specimen was CD4+ or CD8+ T cells sorted from blood, taken in a trial of the OX40 agonist ivuxolimab. The CDR3 loop reads CASSPAGGREKLFF. For the CDR3, the DNA is TGCGCCAGCAGTCCGGCAGGGGGCCGAGAAAAACTGTTTTTT.